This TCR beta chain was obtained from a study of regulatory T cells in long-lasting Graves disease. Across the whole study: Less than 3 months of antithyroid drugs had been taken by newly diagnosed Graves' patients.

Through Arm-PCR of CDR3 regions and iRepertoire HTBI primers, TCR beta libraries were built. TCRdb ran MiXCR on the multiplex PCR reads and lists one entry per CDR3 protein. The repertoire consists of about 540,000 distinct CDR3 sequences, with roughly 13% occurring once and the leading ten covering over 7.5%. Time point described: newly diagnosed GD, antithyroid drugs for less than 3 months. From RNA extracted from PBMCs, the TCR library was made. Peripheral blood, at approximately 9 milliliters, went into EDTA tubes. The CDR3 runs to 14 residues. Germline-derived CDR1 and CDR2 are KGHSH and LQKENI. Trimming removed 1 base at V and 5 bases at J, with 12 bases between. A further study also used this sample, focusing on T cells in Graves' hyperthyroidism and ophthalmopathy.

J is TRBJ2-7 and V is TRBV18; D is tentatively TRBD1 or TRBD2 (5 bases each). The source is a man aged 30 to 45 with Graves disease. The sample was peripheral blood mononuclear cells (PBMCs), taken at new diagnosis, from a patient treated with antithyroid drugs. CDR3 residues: CASSPLGNRNEQYF. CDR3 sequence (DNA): TGTGCCAGCTCACCACTCGGGAACAGGAACGAGCAGTACTTC. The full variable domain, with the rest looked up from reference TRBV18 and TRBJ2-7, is NAGVMQNPRHLVRRRGQEARLRCSPMKGHSHVYWYRQLPEEGLKFMVYLQKENIIDESGMPKERFSAEFPKEGPSILRIQQVVRGDSAAYFCASSPLGNRNEQYFGPGTRLTVT.